This entry lists 30 T cell receptor beta chains sequenced from one sample in a study of CD8+ T cells in alopecia areata. Extracted RNA was reverse transcribed, and the resulting cDNA served as sequencing template. Profiled with immunoSEQ multiplex PCR; TCRdb holds only in-frame clones, not every one. Of 2,500 to 4,000 clones detected, approximately 80% appear once; the ten largest clones hold around 5%. Sample treatment: oral pan-JAK inhibitor, 5-10 mg twice daily. The investigators collected lesional scalp punch biopsies and peripheral blood from alopecia areata patients. Sequenced here: skin, sampled at week 24, from a patient treated with tofacitinib. All receptors derive from a human donor with alopecia areata.

This clone was recorded once. This chain links TRBV6-1 with TRBJ1-2; a weak D match, TRBD1 (5 bases). The CDR3 totals 13 residues. Germline-derived CDR1 and CDR2 are MNHNS and SASEGT. Trimming removed 0 bases from V and 4 bases from J, with 6 bases in between. The CDR3 is CASSEAGVYGYTF. The DNA for the CDR3 is TGTGCCAGCAGTGAAGCGGGGGTCTATGGCTACACCTTC.

This chain uses TRBV14 with TRBJ2-7; possibly TRBD2 for D (5 bases). There are 15 residues in the CDR3. Per germline, CDR1 SGHDN and CDR2 FVKESK. Deletions cut 0 bases from V and 5 bases from J, with 14 bases between. DNA of the CDR3: TGTGCCAGCAGCCAAGATCTACTAGACGGGCACGAGCAGTACTTC. As protein: CASSQDLLDGHEQYF. The complete variable domain, with remaining parts taken from reference TRBV14 and TRBJ2-7, reads EAGVTQFPSHSVIEKGQTVTLRCDPISGHDNLYWYRRVMGKEIKFLLHFVKESKQDESGMPNNRFLAERTGGTYSTLKVQPAELEDSGVYFCASSQDLLDGHEQYFGPGTRLTVT.

The chain is built from TRBV23-1 and TRBJ1-3; D call uncertain. TRBV23-1 belongs to the ORF category, with a function that is uncertain. This CDR3 comprises 14 residues. The germline V and J ends were trimmed by 3 bases and 1 base, with 7 bases remaining between them. The CDR3 is CASSQTVSGNTIYF. DNA for the CDR3: TGCGCCAGCAGTCAGACGGTGTCTGGAAACACCATATATTTT.

The chain uses TRBV7-9 and TRBJ1-1; D might be TRBD1 (5 bases). V lost 5 bases to trimming and J lost 0 bases, with 13 bases between them. CDR1 and CDR2 (germline): SEHNR, FQNEAQ (reference sequence). CDR3 length: 15 residues. CDR3 DNA sequence: TGTGCCAGCAGCAGGGATAGGGGAATGAACACTGAAGCTTTCTTT. Protein product: CASSRDRGMNTEAFF.

Here the CDR3 reads CATTQGPLYEQYF. Here the CDR3 DNA reads TGTGCGACAACTCAGGGGCCCCTCTACGAGCAGTACTTC. V usage is TRBV6-6 and J usage is TRBJ2-7, with D perhaps TRBD1 (6 bases). Germline-derived CDR1 and CDR2 are MNHNY and SVGAGI (reference sequence). This CDR3 is 13 amino acids long.

In this sample, this clone turned up a few times. This chain connects TRBV25-1 to TRBJ1-2, with D perhaps matching TRBD1 (5 bases). There are 16 residues in the CDR3. In germline, CDR1 is MGHDK, CDR2 SYGVNS. V lost 4 bases and J 4 bases, leaving 19 bases between the germline ends. CDR3 in amino acids: CASSATEGVSIYGYTF. As DNA, the CDR3 is TGTGCCAGCAGTGCCACCGAAGGGGTTTCCATCTATGGCTACACCTTC.

This clone appeared a few times. The gene calls are TRBV14 and TRBJ2-1; perhaps D is TRBD1 or TRBD2 (5 bases each). CDR1 is SGHDN, CDR2 FVKESK, per germline. V lost 1 base, J lost 14 bases, and 15 bases lay in between. The CDR3 is 13 residues long. The CDR3 protein is CASSQGTGLKKFF. CDR3 nucleotide sequence: TGTGCCAGCAGCCAAGGAACGGGGCTAAAGAAGTTCTTC. The full variable domain, completed using reference TRBV14 and TRBJ2-1, is EAGVTQFPSHSVIEKGQTVTLRCDPISGHDNLYWYRRVMGKEIKFLLHFVKESKQDESGMPNNRFLAERTGGTYSTLKVQPAELEDSGVYFCASSQGTGLKKFFGPGTRLTVL.

The CDR3 bases are TGCGCCAGCAGCTTGAGGGGGGGACTGACAGCCAGCTCCTACAATGAGCAGTTCTTC. As protein: CASSLRGGLTASSYNEQFF. This chain uses TRBV5-1 with TRBJ2-1, with D possibly being TRBD2 (7 bases). Trimming removed 1 base at V and 0 bases at J, with 20 bases between. The CDR3 is 19 amino acids. CDR1 SGHRS and CDR2 YFSETQ come from the germline V gene.

This chain joins TRBV2 and TRBJ2-4; 7 positions match TRBD2. The trim removed 2 bases at V and 3 bases at J, leaving 7 bases unmatched. This CDR3 has 16 amino acids. Germline CDR1 is SNHLY and CDR2 is FYNNEI. CDR3 sequence (DNA): TGTGCCAGCAGTGAATCATCGGGAGGCGTCAAAAACATTCAGTACTTC. Residues: CASSESSGGVKNIQYF.

The chain recombines TRBV2 with TRBJ2-3; D not resolved. The CDR3 consists of 14 residues. The germline V gene has CDR1 SNHLY and CDR2 FYNNEI. The V and J ends lost 3 bases and 1 base respectively, with 8 bases between them. The CDR3 spells CASSESVGTDTQYF. The CDR3 DNA reads TGTGCCAGCAGTGAGAGCGTGGGCACAGATACGCAGTATTTT.

The chain is built from TRBV6-5 and TRBJ2-3; D unresolved. The CDR3 runs to 15 residues. Germline assignment: CDR1 MNHEY and CDR2 SVGAGI. The V gene lost 5 bases and the J gene lost 4 bases, with 16 bases spanning the gap. In nucleotides, the CDR3 is TGTGCCAGCAGTCAGCTAGTAGTACCCTCAGATACGCAGTATTTT. Translation gives CASSQLVVPSDTQYF.

This rearrangement joins TRBV5-6 to TRBJ2-7; 12 bases map to TRBD1. CDR1 is SGHDT, CDR2 YYEEEE, per germline. This CDR3 spans 15 amino acids. J was trimmed by 6 bases and V by 3 bases; bases with no gene match: 7. The CDR3 DNA reads as TGTGCCAGCAGCTCCAGGGACAGGGGGCCGGGCGAGCAGTACTTC. It translates to CASSSRDRGPGEQYF. Using reference TRBV5-6 and TRBJ2-7 for the parts outside the CDR3, the full variable domain is DAGVTQSPTHLIKTRGQQVTLRCSPKSGHDTVSWYQQALGQGPQFIFQYYEEEERQRGNFPDRFSGHQFPNYSSELNVNALLLGDSALYLCASSSRDRGPGEQYFGPGTRLTVT.

This clone was observed a handful of times. The V call is TRBV27, the J call TRBJ2-1; 10 bases fit TRBD1. CDR3 length: 16 amino acids. Unmatched junction bases numbered 3, after V lost 1 base and J lost 3 bases. Germline assignment: CDR1 MNHEY and CDR2 SMNVEV (reference sequence). CDR3 in DNA: TGTGCCAGCAGTTTATATGGGGACAGGGGCTACAATGAGCAGTTCTTC. This sequence encodes CASSLYGDRGYNEQFF.

The DNA for the CDR3 is TGTGCCAGCCTCGGGAGGGCCCCGAACACTGAAGCTTTCTTT. The encoded protein is CASLGRAPNTEAFF. V usage is TRBV6-5 and J usage is TRBJ1-1; no firm D call. Germline CDR1 MNHEY, CDR2 SVGAGI. The V end lost 8 bases, the J end lost 1 base, and 14 bases lay between the germline ends. This CDR3 region has 14 residues.

For this clone: Within the sample, other DNA sequences also encode this same CDR3. This chain links TRBV4-3 with TRBJ2-2; a possible D gene is TRBD1 (5 bases). Germline V CDR1 and CDR2: LGHNA, YSLEER. Between the trimmed V and J ends, which lost 0 bases and 2 bases, there was a span of 10 bases. The CDR3 covers 16 residues. The CDR3 DNA is TGCGCCAGCAGCCAAGATAGCAGGGCTAACACCGGGGAGCTGTTTTTT. It yields the protein CASSQDSRANTGELFF.

V gene TRBV15 combines with J gene TRBJ1-6; 10 bases are a match to TRBD1. The germline CDR1 and CDR2 sequences are LNHNV and YYDKDF (reference sequence). The trim removed 8 bases at V and 7 bases at J, leaving 2 bases unmatched. This CDR3 is built from 13 residues. The CDR3 sequence: CATRQGANSPLHF. CDR3 DNA: TGTGCCACCCGACAGGGGGCCAATTCACCCCTCCACTTT.

The chain is built from TRBV6-5 and TRBJ1-5, with 7 bases fitting TRBD1. The length of the CDR3 is 15 residues. Germline CDR1 is MNHEY and CDR2 is SVGAGI. V trimming: 7 bases; J trimming: 7 bases; junction bases outside the gene matches: 13. The chain's CDR3 is CASMRIRGMQQPQHF. Written as DNA, the CDR3 is TGTGCCAGCATGAGAATCAGGGGGATGCAACAGCCCCAGCATTTT.

V and J are TRBV2 and TRBJ2-7, with TRBD2 identical over 7 bases. The CDR3 is 13 residues long. Germline values: CDR1 SNHLY, CDR2 FYNNEI. V was pared by 6 bases and J by 2 bases, with 4 bases of the junction left unmatched. CDR3 sequence reads: CASRGGWTYEQYF. CDR3 nucleotide sequence: TGTGCCAGCAGGGGAGGGTGGACCTACGAGCAGTACTTC. The variable domain in full, completed from reference TRBV2 and TRBJ2-7, reads EPEVTQTPSHQVTQMGQEVILRCVPISNHLYFYWYRQILGQKVEFLVSFYNNEISEKSEIFDDQFSVERPDGSNFTLKIRSTKLEDSAMYFCASRGGWTYEQYFGPGTRLTVT.

This sequence joins TRBV4-1 and TRBJ2-2; TRBD1 or TRBD2 may be the D gene (6 bases each). Per the germline V gene, CDR1 is MGHRA and CDR2 is YSYEKL. There are 18 residues in the CDR3. The V end lost 4 bases, the J end lost 1 base, and 19 bases lay between the germline ends. In nucleotides, the CDR3 is TGCGCCAGCAGCCGCCTGTCCTCAGGAGGGGGGAACACCGGGGAGCTGTTTTTT. This encodes CASSRLSSGGGNTGELFF.

V and J are TRBV29-1 and TRBJ2-3, with a weak D call TRBD1 (6 bases). This CDR3 region has 15 residues. Germline CDR1 is SQVTM and CDR2 is ANQGSEA. With 4 bases removed from V and 8 bases from J, the gap between germline ends came to 22 bases. The CDR3 reads CSVGWGPGVGSTQYF. In nucleotides, the CDR3 is TGCAGCGTTGGGTGGGGCCCAGGGGTTGGAAGTACGCAGTATTTT.

This clone was seen only a few times. The chain recombines TRBV6-1 with TRBJ2-7; tentatively, D is TRBD1 (6 bases). The CDR3 is made up of 13 amino acids. V was cut by 8 bases and J by 0 bases, with 11 bases left in between. The germline V gene has CDR1 MNHNS and CDR2 SASEGT. The CDR3 DNA reads TGTGCCAGCCCCGGGACATACTCCTACGAGCAGTACTTC. This sequence encodes CASPGTYSYEQYF.

This clone was detected only a few times. The chain joins TRBV10-3 to TRBJ2-2, with 11 bases aligning to TRBD1. V dropped 6 bases and J dropped 4; count of bases not matched to a gene: 4. CDR1 is ENHRY, CDR2 SYGVKD, per germline. The CDR3 covers 15 residues. CDR3 sequence: CAISQGQGGTGELFF. CDR3 coding DNA: TGTGCCATCAGCCAGGGACAGGGGGGCACCGGGGAGCTGTTTTTT.

CDR3 in DNA: TGTGCCAGCAGTGAAGTTGGGACAGTGGACACTGAAGCTTTCTTT. Translating gives CASSEVGTVDTEAFF. The chain combines TRBV6-1 with TRBJ1-1; TRBD1 agrees at 7 bases. The CDR3 runs to 15 residues. CDR1 and CDR2 (germline): MNHNS, SASEGT. The V segment lost 1 base and the J segment 3 bases; nucleotides outside the gene matches: 5.

The V and J genes are TRBV6-1 and TRBJ2-7; no firm D call. The V gene lost 1 base and the J gene lost 6 bases, with 10 bases spanning the gap. The CDR3 contains 13 residues. CDR1 and CDR2 (germline): MNHNS, SASEGT. CDR3 sequence (DNA): TGTGCCAGCAGTGAAGGGGAACAGATCGAGCAGTACTTC. Translated, it gives CASSEGEQIEQYF.

This chain joins TRBV6-1 and TRBJ2-5; 9 bases are a match to TRBD1. This CDR3 region has 15 residues. Per the germline V gene, CDR1 is MNHNS and CDR2 is SASEGT. V was pared by 7 bases and J by 1 base, with 7 bases of the junction left unmatched. For the CDR3, the DNA is TGTGCCAGCAAATGGACAGGGGCGCTCCAAGAGACCCAGTACTTC. This translates into CASKWTGALQETQYF.

The V call is TRBV29-1, the J call TRBJ2-1; TRBD2 matches 8 bases. The junction had 5 bases not matched to a gene; V was cut back by 4 bases and J by 6 bases. CDR3 length: 13 residues. Germline-derived CDR1 and CDR2 are SQVTM and ANQGSEA. CDR3 sequence: CSVAGGPSNEQFF. Here the CDR3 DNA reads TGCAGCGTTGCGGGGGGGCCCAGCAATGAGCAGTTCTTC.

V gene TRBV29-1 combines with J gene TRBJ1-1; D ambiguous. Germline V CDR1 and CDR2: SQVTM, ANQGSEA. With 4 bases removed from V and 11 bases from J, the gap between germline ends came to 29 bases. The CDR3 length is 16 residues. Here the CDR3 DNA reads TGCAGCGTTGCCCCCTCTCTATGGGCCTCCAGGTTACGGGCTTTCTTT. Translating it yields CSVAPSLWASRLRAFF.

V is TRBV14 and J is TRBJ1-2; a weak D match, TRBD1 (5 bases). Germline CDR1 SGHDN, CDR2 FVKESK. Trimming shortened V by 1 base and J by 2 bases, and 11 bases separated the two germline ends. The CDR3 spans 15 residues. The CDR3: CASSQGGTANYGYTF. CDR3 sequence (DNA): TGTGCCAGCAGCCAAGGGGGGACGGCCAACTATGGCTACACCTTC.

The V and J genes are TRBV5-1 and TRBJ1-6, with D unclear. This CDR3 has 15 amino acids. V was trimmed by 0 bases and J by 0 bases, leaving 4 bases between them. The germline gives CDR1 SGHRS, CDR2 YFSETQ. The CDR3 sequence: CASSLDSSYNSPLHF. CDR3 nucleotides: TGCGCCAGCAGCTTGGACAGCTCCTATAATTCACCCCTCCACTTT.

This clone was counted between two and nine times. This chain uses TRBV19 with TRBJ1-1; D is undetermined. The CDR3 spans 13 residues. V lost 7 bases, J lost 5 bases, and 14 bases lay in between. CDR1 and CDR2 (germline): LNHDA, SQIVND (reference sequence). The CDR3: CASTLRAGTEAFF. CDR3 nucleotides: TGTGCCAGTACCCTCCGCGCGGGGACTGAAGCTTTCTTT.